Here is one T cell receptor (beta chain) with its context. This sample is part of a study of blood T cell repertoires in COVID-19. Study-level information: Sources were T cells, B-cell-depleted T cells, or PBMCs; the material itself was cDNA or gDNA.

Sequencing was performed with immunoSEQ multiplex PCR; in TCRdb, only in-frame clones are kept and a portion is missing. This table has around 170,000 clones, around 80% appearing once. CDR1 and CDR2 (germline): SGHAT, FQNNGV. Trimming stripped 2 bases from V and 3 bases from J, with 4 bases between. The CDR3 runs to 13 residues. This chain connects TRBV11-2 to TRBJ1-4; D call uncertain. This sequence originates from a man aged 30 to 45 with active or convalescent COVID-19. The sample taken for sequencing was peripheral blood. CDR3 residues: CASSLSSNEKLFF. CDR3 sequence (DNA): TGTGCCAGCAGCTTAAGCTCTAATGAAAAACTGTTTTTT.